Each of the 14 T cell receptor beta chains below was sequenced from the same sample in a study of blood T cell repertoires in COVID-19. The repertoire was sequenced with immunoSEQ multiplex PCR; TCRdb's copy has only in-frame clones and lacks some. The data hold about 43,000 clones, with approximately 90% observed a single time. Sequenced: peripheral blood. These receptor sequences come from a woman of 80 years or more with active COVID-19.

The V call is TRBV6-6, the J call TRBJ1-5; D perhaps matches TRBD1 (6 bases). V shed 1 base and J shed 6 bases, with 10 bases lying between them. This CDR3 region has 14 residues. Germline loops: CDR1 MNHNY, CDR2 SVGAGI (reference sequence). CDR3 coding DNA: TGTGCCAGCAGTTACTACAGGGCGGGTCAGCCCCAGCATTTT. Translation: CASSYYRAGQPQHF.

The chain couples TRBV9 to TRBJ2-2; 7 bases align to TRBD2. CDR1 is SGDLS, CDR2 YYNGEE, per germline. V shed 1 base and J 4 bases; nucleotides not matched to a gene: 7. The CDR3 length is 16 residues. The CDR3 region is CASSVSGVAGTGELFF. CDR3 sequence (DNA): TGTGCCAGCAGCGTATCGGGGGTAGCGGGCACCGGGGAGCTGTTTTTT.

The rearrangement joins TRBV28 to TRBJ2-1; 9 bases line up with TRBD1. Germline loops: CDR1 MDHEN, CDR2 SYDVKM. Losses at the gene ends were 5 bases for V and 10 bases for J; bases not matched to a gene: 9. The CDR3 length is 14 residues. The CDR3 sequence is CASSNHRGRREQFF. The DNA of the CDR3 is TGTGCCAGCAGTAACCACAGGGGGCGCAGGGAGCAGTTCTTC.

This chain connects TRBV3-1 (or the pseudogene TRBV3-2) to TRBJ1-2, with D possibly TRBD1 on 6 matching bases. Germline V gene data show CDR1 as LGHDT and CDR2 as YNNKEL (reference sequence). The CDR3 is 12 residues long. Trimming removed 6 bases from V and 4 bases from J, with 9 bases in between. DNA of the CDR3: TGTGCCAGCAGGGGGACAACCTATGGCTACACCTTC. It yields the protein CASRGTTYGYTF.

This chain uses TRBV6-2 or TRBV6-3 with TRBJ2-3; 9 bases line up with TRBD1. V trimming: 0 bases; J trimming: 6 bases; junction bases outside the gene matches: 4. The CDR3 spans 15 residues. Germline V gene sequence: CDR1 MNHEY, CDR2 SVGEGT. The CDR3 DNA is TGTGCCAGCAGTTACTCAAGGACAGGGGTGGATACGCAGTATTTT. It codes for CASSYSRTGVDTQYF.

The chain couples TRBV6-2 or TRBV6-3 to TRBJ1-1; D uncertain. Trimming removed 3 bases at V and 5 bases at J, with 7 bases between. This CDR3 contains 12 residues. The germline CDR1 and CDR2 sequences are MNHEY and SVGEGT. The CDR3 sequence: CASSYLRTEAFF. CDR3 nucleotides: TGTGCCAGCAGTTATTTGCGGACTGAAGCTTTCTTT.

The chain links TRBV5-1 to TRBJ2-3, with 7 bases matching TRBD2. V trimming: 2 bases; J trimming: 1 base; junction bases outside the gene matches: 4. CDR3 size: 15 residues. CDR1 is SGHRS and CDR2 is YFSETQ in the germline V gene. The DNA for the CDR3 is TGCGCCAGCAGCTTCGCCCGGGGGGGCACAGATACGCAGTATTTT. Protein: CASSFARGGTDTQYF.

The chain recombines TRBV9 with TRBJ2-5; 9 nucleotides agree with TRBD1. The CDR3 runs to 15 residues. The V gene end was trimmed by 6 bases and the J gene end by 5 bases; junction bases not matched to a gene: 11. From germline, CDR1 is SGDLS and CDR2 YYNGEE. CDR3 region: CASTKTGGSGETQYF. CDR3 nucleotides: TGTGCCAGCACCAAGACAGGGGGTTCCGGGGAGACCCAGTACTTC.

The CDR3, as DNA: TGTGCCAGCAGCCAAGAATTGGGCGTAACCGGGGAGCTGTTTTTT. Translated: CASSQELGVTGELFF. The chain uses TRBV3-1 (or the pseudogene TRBV3-2) and TRBJ2-2; no clear D gene. The CDR3 runs to 15 residues. The V and J ends lost 0 bases and 5 bases respectively, with 10 bases between them. The germline CDR1 and CDR2 sequences are LGHDT and YNNKEL (reference sequence).

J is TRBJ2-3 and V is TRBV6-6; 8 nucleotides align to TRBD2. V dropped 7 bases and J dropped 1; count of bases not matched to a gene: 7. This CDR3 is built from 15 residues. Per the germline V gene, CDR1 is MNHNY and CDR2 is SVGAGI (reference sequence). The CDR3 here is CASNYERGRTDTQYF. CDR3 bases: TGTGCCAGCAACTACGAGCGGGGGCGCACAGATACGCAGTATTTT.

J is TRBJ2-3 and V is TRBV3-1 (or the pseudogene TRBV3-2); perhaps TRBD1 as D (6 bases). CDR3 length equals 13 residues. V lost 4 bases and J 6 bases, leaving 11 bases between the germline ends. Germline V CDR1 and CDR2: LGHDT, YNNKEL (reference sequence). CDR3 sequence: CASSLRQADTQYF. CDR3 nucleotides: TGTGCCAGCAGCCTTCGACAGGCGGATACGCAGTATTTT.

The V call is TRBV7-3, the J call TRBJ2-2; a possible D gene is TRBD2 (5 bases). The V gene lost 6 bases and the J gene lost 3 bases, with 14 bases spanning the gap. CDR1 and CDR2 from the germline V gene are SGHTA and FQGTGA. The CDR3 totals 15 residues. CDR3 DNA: TGTGCCAGCAGGAAAGGCTCGGAGGACACCGGGGAGCTGTTTTTT. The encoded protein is CASRKGSEDTGELFF.

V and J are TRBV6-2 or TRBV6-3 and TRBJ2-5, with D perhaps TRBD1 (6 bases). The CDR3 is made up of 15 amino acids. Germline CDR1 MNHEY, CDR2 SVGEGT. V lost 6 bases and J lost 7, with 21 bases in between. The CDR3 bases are TGTGCCAGCAGCTTCAGGACTTTCGAAGGGGGGACCCAGTACTTC. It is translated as CASSFRTFEGGTQYF.

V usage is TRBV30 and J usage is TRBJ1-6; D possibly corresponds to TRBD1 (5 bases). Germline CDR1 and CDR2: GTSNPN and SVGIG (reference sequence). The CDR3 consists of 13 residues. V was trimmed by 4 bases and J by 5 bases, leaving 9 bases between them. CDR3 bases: TGTGCCTGGACCCGGGGGAATAATTCACCCCTCCACTTT. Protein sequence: CAWTRGNNSPLHF.